Shown below are 3 T cell receptor beta chains from a single sample sequenced in a study of cytomegalovirus exposure and HLA in healthy donors. The PCR was carried out with 60 Vbeta primers and 13 Jbeta primers. Clones were read by immunoSEQ multiplex PCR, and TCRdb kept only the in-frame ones, dropping some. The sample lists over 110,000 clones; around 79% were seen once. The source material was PBMCs. Receptor source: a woman in her forties or fifties in good health and CMV-seropositive.

The chain has TRBV4-1 and TRBJ1-3, with D hard to call. With 5 bases removed from V and 5 bases from J, the gap between germline ends came to 10 bases. CDR1 and CDR2 from the germline V gene are MGHRA and YSYEKL. There are 13 residues in the CDR3. The CDR3 protein is CASSRPGRNTIYF. In nucleotides, the CDR3 is TGCGCCAGCAGCAGGCCGGGAAGAAACACCATATATTTT.

The chain employs TRBV28 and TRBJ2-3; 9 bases match TRBD2. The CDR3 consists of 17 residues. V was pared by 5 bases and J by 6 bases, with 15 bases of the junction left unmatched. Germline V gene sequence: CDR1 MDHEN, CDR2 SYDVKM. CDR3 in amino acids: CASSPRRSSGGTDTQYF. CDR3 DNA: TGTGCCAGCAGTCCCAGACGTAGTAGCGGGGGAACGGATACGCAGTATTTT. Together with reference TRBV28 and TRBJ2-3, the CDR3 gives the full variable domain: DVKVTQSSRYLVKRTGEKVFLECVQDMDHENMFWYRQDPGLGLRLIYFSYDVKMKEKGDIPEGYSVSREKKERFSLILESASTNQTSMYLCASSPRRSSGGTDTQYFGPGTRLTVL.

This chain links TRBV5-1 with TRBJ2-2, with D possibly matching TRBD1 (5 bases). This CDR3 has 20 residues. The V gene's germline CDR1 is SGHRS and CDR2 YFSETQ. V lost 0 bases and J 4 bases, leaving 25 bases between the germline ends. CDR3 in amino acids: CASSLEKDMFFLRSTGELFF. The DNA for the CDR3 is TGCGCCAGCAGCTTGGAAAAGGACATGTTCTTCTTGAGGTCCACCGGGGAGCTGTTTTTT.